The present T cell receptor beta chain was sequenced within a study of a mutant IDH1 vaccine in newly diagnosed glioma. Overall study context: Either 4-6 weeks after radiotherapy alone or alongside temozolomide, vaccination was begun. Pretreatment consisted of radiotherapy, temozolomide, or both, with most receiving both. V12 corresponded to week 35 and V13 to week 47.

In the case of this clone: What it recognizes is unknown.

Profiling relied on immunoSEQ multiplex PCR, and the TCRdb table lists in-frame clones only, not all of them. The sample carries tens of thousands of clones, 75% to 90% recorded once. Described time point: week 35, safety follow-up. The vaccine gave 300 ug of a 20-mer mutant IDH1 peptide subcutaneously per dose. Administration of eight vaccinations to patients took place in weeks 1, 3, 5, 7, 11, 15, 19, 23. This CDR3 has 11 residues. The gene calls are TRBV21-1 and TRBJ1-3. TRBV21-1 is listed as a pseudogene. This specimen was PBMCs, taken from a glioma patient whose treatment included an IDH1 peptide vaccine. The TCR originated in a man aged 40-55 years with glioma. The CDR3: CASSSGNTIYF. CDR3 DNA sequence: TGTGCCAGCAGCTCTGGAAACACCATATATTTT.